A selection of T cell receptor beta chains follows, all from one sample in a study of persistence of HIV-infected CD4 T cells. Here immunoSEQ multiplex PCR was the method, and the copy in TCRdb shows in-frame clones only, minus some. The sample lists about 35,000 clones; 85% to 90% were seen once. Which antigens these TCRs recognize remains unknown. The material was cultured CD4+ T cells from PBMCs, obtained from a patient who received antiretroviral therapy. These receptor sequences come from an adult with HIV. The donor label of this sample is uncertain. The conserved cysteine and the conserved F or W are not part of the CDR3 here. Clone size appears in some rows only: once, few, many, or a class for an expanded clone.

V,size,CDR3
TRBV11-1,-,ASSLVSSGGDNEQF
TRBV12-3/TRBV12-4,few,ASSFGGLAGQY
TRBV5-1,-,ASGGGTGRRYEQY
TRBV19,few,ASSTLAGTTYEQY
TRBV7-6,-,ASSRQGYEQY
TRBV12-3/TRBV12-4,-,ASSSGNNQPQH
TRBV27,-,ASSFFGTGPYEQY
TRBV2,-,ASRDNRNEQY
TRBV5-8,-,ASSRGTGPGNTIY
TRBV15,-,ATSTVSGRANNEKLF
TRBV7-9,once,ASSQDRGLLDTQY
TRBV20-1,-,SASTTGKQY
TRBV2,-,ASSERPRGGGNTIY
TRBV4-1,-,ASSHPEGTGVFRGEQY
TRBV7-8,-,ASSSALSMGDSPLH
TRBV7-6,-,ASSSQQGGSYEQY
TRBV10-3,-,AISLSRGKDTQY